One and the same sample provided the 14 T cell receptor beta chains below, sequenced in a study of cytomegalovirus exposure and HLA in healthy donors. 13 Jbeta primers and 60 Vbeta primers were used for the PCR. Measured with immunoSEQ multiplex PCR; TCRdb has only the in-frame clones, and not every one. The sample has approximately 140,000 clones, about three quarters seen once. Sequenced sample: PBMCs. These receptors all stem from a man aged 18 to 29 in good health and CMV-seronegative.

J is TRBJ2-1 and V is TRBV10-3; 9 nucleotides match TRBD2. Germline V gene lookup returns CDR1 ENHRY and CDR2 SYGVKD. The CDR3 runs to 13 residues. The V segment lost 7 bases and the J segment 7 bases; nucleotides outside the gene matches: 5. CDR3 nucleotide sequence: TGTGCCATCATGGGAGCGGGAGGTAATGAGCAGTTCTTC. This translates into CAIMGAGGNEQFF.

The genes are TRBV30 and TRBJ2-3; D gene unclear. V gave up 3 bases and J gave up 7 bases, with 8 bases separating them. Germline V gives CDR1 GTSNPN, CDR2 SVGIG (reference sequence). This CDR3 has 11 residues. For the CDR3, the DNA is TGTGCCTGGAGCGACATGAATACGCAGTATTTT. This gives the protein CAWSDMNTQYF.

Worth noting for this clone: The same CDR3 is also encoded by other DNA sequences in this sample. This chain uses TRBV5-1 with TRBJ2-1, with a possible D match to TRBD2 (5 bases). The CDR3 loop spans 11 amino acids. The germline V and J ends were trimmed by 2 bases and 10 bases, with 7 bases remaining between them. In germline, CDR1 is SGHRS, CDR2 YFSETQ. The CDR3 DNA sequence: TGCGCCAGCAGCTTCGGGAACGAGCAGTTCTTC. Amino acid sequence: CASSFGNEQFF.

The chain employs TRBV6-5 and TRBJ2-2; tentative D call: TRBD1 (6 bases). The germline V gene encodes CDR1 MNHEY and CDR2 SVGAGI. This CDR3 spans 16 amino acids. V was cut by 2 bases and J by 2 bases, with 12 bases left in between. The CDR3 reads CASSYLLTGNTGELFF. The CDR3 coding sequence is TGTGCCAGCAGTTACCTGCTGACAGGAAACACCGGGGAGCTGTTTTTT.

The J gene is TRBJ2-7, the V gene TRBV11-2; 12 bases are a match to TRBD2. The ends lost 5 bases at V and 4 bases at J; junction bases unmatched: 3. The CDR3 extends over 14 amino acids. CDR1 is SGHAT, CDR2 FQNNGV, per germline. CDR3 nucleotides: TGTGCCAGCAGCGAGACTAGCGGGAGTTACGAGCAGTACTTC. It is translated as CASSETSGSYEQYF.

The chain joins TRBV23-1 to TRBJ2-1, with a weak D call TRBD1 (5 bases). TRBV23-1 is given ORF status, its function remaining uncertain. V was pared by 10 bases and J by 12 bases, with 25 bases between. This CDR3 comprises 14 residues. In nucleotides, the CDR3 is TGCGCCAACCCCCATCCCCTATGGGGCGGTGGGCAGTTCTTC. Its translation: CANPHPLWGGGQFF.

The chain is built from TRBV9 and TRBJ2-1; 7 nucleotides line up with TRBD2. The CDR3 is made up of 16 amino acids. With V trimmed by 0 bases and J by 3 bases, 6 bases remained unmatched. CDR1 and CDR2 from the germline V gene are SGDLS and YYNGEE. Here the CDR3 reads CASSVVGGVNYNEQFF. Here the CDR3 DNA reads TGTGCCAGCAGCGTAGTGGGGGGGGTGAACTACAATGAGCAGTTCTTC.

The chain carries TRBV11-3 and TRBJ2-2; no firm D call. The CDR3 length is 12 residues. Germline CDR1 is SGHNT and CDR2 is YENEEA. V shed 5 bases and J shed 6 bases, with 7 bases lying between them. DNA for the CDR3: TGTGCCAGCAGCCTCGAGTCCGGGGAGCTGTTTTTT. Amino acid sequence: CASSLESGELFF.

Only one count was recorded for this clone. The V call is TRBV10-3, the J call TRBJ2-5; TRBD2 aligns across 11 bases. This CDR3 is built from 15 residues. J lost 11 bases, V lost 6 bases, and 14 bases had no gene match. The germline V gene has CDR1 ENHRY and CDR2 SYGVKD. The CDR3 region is CAIRGTSGPGVEQYF. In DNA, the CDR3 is TGTGCCATCAGGGGGACTAGCGGACCAGGGGTGGAGCAGTACTTC.

In DNA, the CDR3 is TGTGCCAGCAGCTTAGGGGCTGAAGAGACCCAGTACTTC. This codes for CASSLGAEETQYF. The rearrangement links TRBV7-2 to TRBJ2-5; no definite D call. Trimming removed 1 base at V and 3 bases at J, with 6 bases between. The CDR3 runs 13 residues. Germline V gene data show CDR1 as SGHTA and CDR2 as FQGNSA.

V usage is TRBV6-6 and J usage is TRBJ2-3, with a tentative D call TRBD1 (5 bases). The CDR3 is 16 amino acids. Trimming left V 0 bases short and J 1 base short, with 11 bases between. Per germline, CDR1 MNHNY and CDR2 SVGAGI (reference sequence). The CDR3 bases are TGTGCCAGCAGTTACTCGAAGGGGCCAGGCACAGATACGCAGTATTTT. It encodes CASSYSKGPGTDTQYF.

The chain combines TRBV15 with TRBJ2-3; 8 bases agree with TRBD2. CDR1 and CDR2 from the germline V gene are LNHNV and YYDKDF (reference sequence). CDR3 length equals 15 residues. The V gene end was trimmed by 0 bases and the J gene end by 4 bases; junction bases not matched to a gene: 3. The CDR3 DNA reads TGTGCCACCAGCAGAGATGCGGGGGGCCCAGATACGCAGTATTTT. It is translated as CATSRDAGGPDTQYF.

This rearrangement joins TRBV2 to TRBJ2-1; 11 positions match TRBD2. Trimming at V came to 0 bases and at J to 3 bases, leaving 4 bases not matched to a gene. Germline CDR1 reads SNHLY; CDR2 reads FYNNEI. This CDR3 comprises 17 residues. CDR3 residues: CASSEARLAGRYNEQFF. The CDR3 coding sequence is TGTGCCAGCAGTGAAGCCCGACTAGCGGGGCGCTACAATGAGCAGTTCTTC.

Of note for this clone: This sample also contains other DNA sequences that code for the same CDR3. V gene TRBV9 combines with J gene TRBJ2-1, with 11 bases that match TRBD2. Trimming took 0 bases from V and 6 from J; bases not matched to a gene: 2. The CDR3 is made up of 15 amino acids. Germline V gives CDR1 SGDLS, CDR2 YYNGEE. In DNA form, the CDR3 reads TGTGCCAGCAGCGTAGTAGCGGGGGGGGCCAATGAGCAGTTCTTC. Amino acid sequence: CASSVVAGGANEQFF.